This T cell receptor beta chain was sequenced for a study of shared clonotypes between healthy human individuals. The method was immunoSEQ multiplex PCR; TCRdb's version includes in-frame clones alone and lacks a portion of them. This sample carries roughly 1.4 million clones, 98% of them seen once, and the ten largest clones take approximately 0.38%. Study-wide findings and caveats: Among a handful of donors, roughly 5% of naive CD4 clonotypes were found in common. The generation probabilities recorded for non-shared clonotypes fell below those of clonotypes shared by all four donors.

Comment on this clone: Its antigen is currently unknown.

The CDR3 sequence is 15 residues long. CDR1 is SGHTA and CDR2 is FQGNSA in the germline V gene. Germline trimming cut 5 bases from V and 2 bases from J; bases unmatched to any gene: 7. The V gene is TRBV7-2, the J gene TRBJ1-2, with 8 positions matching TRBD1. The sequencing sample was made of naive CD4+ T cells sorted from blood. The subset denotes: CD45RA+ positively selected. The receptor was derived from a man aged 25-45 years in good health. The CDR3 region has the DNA TGTGCCAGCAGCAACCGACAGGGGTACAACTATGGCTACACCTTC. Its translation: CASSNRQGYNYGYTF.